The next 18 T cell receptor beta chains were all read from a single sample in a study of T cell responses to AZD1222 COVID-19 vaccine. The assay was immunoSEQ multiplex PCR, and TCRdb's table has in-frame clones only and misses some. The table includes tens of thousands of clones, roughly 90% detected once. The source material was peripheral blood, sampled 28 days after the second AZD1222 dose. These receptors all come from an adult who received the AZD1222 COVID-19 vaccine.

V is TRBV11-1 and J is TRBJ2-3, with 8 positions matching TRBD2. Per the germline V gene, CDR1 is SGHAT and CDR2 is FQDESV (reference sequence). V lost 1 base, J lost 6 bases, and 9 bases stayed unmatched. This CDR3 is built from 16 residues. The CDR3 region is CASSLGLAPPGDTQYF. CDR3 bases: TGTGCCAGCAGCTTAGGACTAGCGCCTCCCGGGGATACGCAGTATTTT.

V usage is TRBV5-1 and J usage is TRBJ1-2, with TRBD1 identical over 8 bases. The germline V gene encodes CDR1 SGHRS and CDR2 YFSETQ. This CDR3 has 14 amino acids. The V and J ends lost 0 bases and 8 bases, in that order; junction bases with no gene match: 6. CDR3 coding DNA: TGCGCCAGCAGCTTGGAGACAGGGGTCCGCGGCTACACCTTC. It is translated as CASSLETGVRGYTF. Full variable domain (remainder filled in from reference TRBV5-1 and TRBJ1-2): KAGVTQTPRYLIKTRGQQVTLSCSPISGHRSVSWYQQTPGQGLQFLFEYFSETQRNKGNFPGRFSGRQFSNSRSEMNVSTLELGDSALYLCASSLETGVRGYTFGSGTRLTVV.

This chain connects TRBV28 to TRBJ1-2; D unclear. Between the trimmed V and J ends, which lost 3 bases and 0 bases, there was a span of 11 bases. Germline lookup yields CDR1 MDHEN and CDR2 SYDVKM. The CDR3 covers 15 residues. The CDR3 DNA is TGTGCCAGCAGTTTGCCAGCTATGACTAACTATGGCTACACCTTC. It translates to CASSLPAMTNYGYTF.

This clone was counted once. The J gene is TRBJ2-1, the V gene TRBV30; 9 bases map to TRBD2. CDR3 length equals 15 residues. CDR1 and CDR2 (germline): GTSNPN, SVGIG (reference sequence). J lost 6 bases, V lost 8 bases, and 14 bases had no gene match. The CDR3 nucleotides are TGTGCCCGTACTGATGGGACTAGCAATATCAATGAGCAGTTCTTC. As protein: CARTDGTSNINEQFF.

The chain employs TRBV5-1 and TRBJ2-5; D uncertain. CDR3 length: 13 amino acids. Looked up from germline, CDR1 is SGHRS and CDR2 is YFSETQ. With 2 bases removed from V and 3 bases from J, the gap between germline ends came to 8 bases. This CDR3 is CASSFTWEETQYF. As DNA, the CDR3 is TGCGCCAGCAGCTTTACCTGGGAAGAGACCCAGTACTTC.

This clone was detected only a few times. This chain connects TRBV19 to TRBJ2-7, with D possibly matching TRBD1 (5 bases). The CDR3 spans 13 residues. Per the germline V gene, CDR1 is LNHDA and CDR2 is SQIVND (reference sequence). Trimming removed 7 bases at V and 2 bases at J, with 12 bases between. CDR3 residues: CASKSLQAYEQYF. DNA for the CDR3: TGTGCCAGTAAAAGCCTACAGGCCTACGAGCAGTACTTC.

The J gene is TRBJ2-7, the V gene TRBV9; 9 bases map to TRBD1. This CDR3 has 16 residues. Germline assignment: CDR1 SGDLS and CDR2 YYNGEE. Trimming cost V 2 bases and J 2 bases; bases outside gene matches: 8. DNA of the CDR3: TGTGCCAGCAGCGTCGCCGGACAGGGGCACACCTACGAGCAGTACTTC. Amino acids: CASSVAGQGHTYEQYF.

The rearrangement links TRBV5-1 to TRBJ2-1; 8 bases line up with TRBD1. Germline-derived CDR1 and CDR2 are SGHRS and YFSETQ. With 3 bases clipped from V and 4 bases from J, the junction kept 0 bases outside the gene matches. This CDR3 has 13 amino acids. The CDR3 region is CASSWTGYNEQFF. The CDR3 nucleotides are TGCGCCAGCAGCTGGACAGGGTACAATGAGCAGTTCTTC. Drawing the rest from reference TRBV5-1 and TRBJ2-1, the complete variable domain is KAGVTQTPRYLIKTRGQQVTLSCSPISGHRSVSWYQQTPGQGLQFLFEYFSETQRNKGNFPGRFSGRQFSNSRSEMNVSTLELGDSALYLCASSWTGYNEQFFGPGTRLTVL.

There are a few counts of this clone. The rearrangement uses TRBV7-2 and TRBJ2-1; tentatively, D is TRBD1 (5 bases). Trimming took 5 bases from V and 4 from J, leaving 12 bases between them. CDR3 size: 14 residues. Germline values: CDR1 SGHTA, CDR2 FQGNSA. CDR3 bases: TGTGCCAGCAGCCCAGGGTGGGCATACAATGAGCAGTTCTTC. Its protein product is CASSPGWAYNEQFF.

This chain uses TRBV5-1 with TRBJ2-1; 9 bases map to TRBD1. Per the germline V gene, CDR1 is SGHRS and CDR2 is YFSETQ. CDR3 length: 14 residues. Trimming at V came to 4 bases and at J to 7 bases, leaving 6 bases not matched to a gene. The CDR3 here is CASSPGDRVNEQFF. The CDR3 nucleotides are TGCGCCAGCAGCCCCGGGGACAGGGTAAATGAGCAGTTCTTC.

The gene calls are TRBV18 and TRBJ1-5; D is perhaps TRBD1 (6 bases). Germline CDR1 reads KGHSH; CDR2 reads LQKENI. CDR3 length: 14 amino acids. V was shortened by 5 bases and J by 0 bases, with 8 bases between the two germline ends. The CDR3 DNA reads TGTGCCAGCTCAGAACAGGGTAGCAATCAGCCCCAGCATTTT. Translating gives CASSEQGSNQPQHF.

The CDR3 spells CASRLVTGFTEAFF. In DNA, the CDR3 is TGTGCCAGCAGGTTAGTGACAGGCTTCACTGAAGCTTTCTTT. V and J are TRBV6-5 and TRBJ1-1; tentative D call: TRBD1 (6 bases). The CDR3 runs to 14 residues. Per the germline V gene, CDR1 is MNHEY and CDR2 is SVGAGI. The V gene lost 6 bases and the J gene lost 4 bases, with 15 bases spanning the gap.

The chain uses TRBV3-1 (or the pseudogene TRBV3-2) and TRBJ1-2; D remains ambiguous. Germline assignment: CDR1 LGHDT and CDR2 YNNKEL (reference sequence). This CDR3 has 15 amino acids. Trimming shortened V by 0 bases and J by 4 bases, and 12 bases separated the two germline ends. The CDR3 DNA reads TGTGCCAGCAGCCAAGACGCTGCAGGCCGCTATGGCTACACCTTC. This sequence encodes CASSQDAAGRYGYTF.

The rearrangement uses TRBV11-3 and TRBJ2-2; 9 bases match TRBD2. This CDR3 is 14 amino acids long. V shed 8 bases and J 1 base; nucleotides not matched to a gene: 2. Germline V CDR1 and CDR2: SGHNT, YENEEA. This CDR3 reads CASQTSGNTGELFF. The CDR3, as DNA: TGTGCCAGCCAGACTAGCGGGAACACCGGGGAGCTGTTTTTT.

The rearrangement uses TRBV3-1 (or the pseudogene TRBV3-2) and TRBJ1-1, with a possible D match to TRBD1 (5 bases). V gave up 5 bases and J gave up 5 bases, with 15 bases separating them. Germline V CDR1 and CDR2: LGHDT, YNNKEL (reference sequence). This CDR3 contains 14 residues. CDR3 in DNA: TGTGCCAGCAGCGGCCTCGGGGGGACGACTGAAGCTTTCTTT. It encodes CASSGLGGTTEAFF.

CDR3 nucleotide sequence: TGTGCCAGCAGTTCGGGTCAGTCTAACTATGGCTACACCTTC. It yields the protein CASSSGQSNYGYTF. The chain links TRBV6-5 to TRBJ1-2, with D hard to call. V lost 4 bases and J lost 0, with 9 bases in between. Per the germline V gene, CDR1 is MNHEY and CDR2 is SVGAGI. This CDR3 has 14 amino acids.

In this sample, this clone turned up once. Written as DNA, the CDR3 is TGTGCCAGCACCCGAGCGGGGATTCAACATGAAAAACTGTTTTTT. Translated: CASTRAGIQHEKLFF. The genes are TRBV7-9 and TRBJ1-4; no reliable D call. Germline CDR1 and CDR2: SEHNR and FQNEAQ (reference sequence). The CDR3 is made up of 15 amino acids. Between the trimmed V and J ends, which lost 7 bases and 6 bases, there was a span of 18 bases.

V gene TRBV15 combines with J gene TRBJ1-2; D perhaps matches TRBD1 (5 bases). This CDR3 has 14 residues. The germline V and J ends were trimmed by 1 base and 4 bases, with 10 bases remaining between them. The germline V gene encodes CDR1 LNHNV and CDR2 YYDKDF (reference sequence). In nucleotides, the CDR3 is TGTGCCACCAGCAGAGCCGGGGCCGGCTATGGCTACACCTTC. As protein: CATSRAGAGYGYTF.